These 9 T cell receptor beta chains originate from one sample sequenced in a study of STAT3 mutations in large granular lymphocyte leukemia. Method: immunoSEQ multiplex PCR; TCRdb's copy keeps in-frame clones and lacks some. The repertoire includes fewer than 11,000 clones, about 55% of them detected once, and 9% sits in the top ten. These receptors have no identified antigens. General study results and limits: Every T-LGLL patient had at least one immunodominant TCRbeta clonotype.

The specimen sequenced was peripheral blood mononuclear cells. The receptors originated from a boy aged 10-17 years with T-cell large granular lymphocyte leukemia. Some clones in this sample may be carry-over from other donors' samples.

The rearrangement links TRBV6-5 to TRBJ2-1, with D unclear. The germline gives CDR1 MNHEY, CDR2 SVGAGI. The ends were cut back, 8 bases at V and 4 bases at J, with 12 bases in the middle. CDR3 length: 13 residues. CDR3 nucleotides: TGTGCCAGCTGCGCGACGGGTTACAATGAGCAGTTCTTC. Protein product: CASCATGYNEQFF.

This clone has just a few counts. V is TRBV6-5 and J is TRBJ2-7; D is ambiguous. Germline V lookup: CDR1 MNHEY, CDR2 SVGAGI. V gave up 5 bases and J gave up 5 bases, with 7 bases separating them. The CDR3 totals 11 residues. This chain's CDR3 is CASSNSHEQYF. As DNA, the CDR3 is TGTGCCAGCAGTAACAGCCACGAGCAGTACTTC.

This clone turned up a few times. This sequence joins TRBV5-1 and TRBJ2-7; D is uncertain. This CDR3 comprises 14 residues. The V end was cut by 0 bases, the J end by 4 bases, with 11 bases between. Germline V gene lookup returns CDR1 SGHRS and CDR2 YFSETQ. The CDR3 bases are TGCGCCAGCAGCTTGGCGGGTCTCTCATACGAGCAGTACTTC. It translates to CASSLAGLSYEQYF. The variable domain in full, with the rest retrieved from reference TRBV5-1 and TRBJ2-7, is KAGVTQTPRYLIKTRGQQVTLSCSPISGHRSVSWYQQTPGQGLQFLFEYFSETQRNKGNFPGRFSGRQFSNSRSEMNVSTLELGDSALYLCASSLAGLSYEQYFGPGTRLTVT.

This clone appeared a few times. The rearrangement uses TRBV27 and TRBJ1-1; a weak D match, TRBD1 (6 bases). Trimming removed 2 bases from V and 0 bases from J, with 13 bases in between. This CDR3 is built from 16 residues. Germline V gene data show CDR1 as MNHEY and CDR2 as SMNVEV (reference sequence). The CDR3 nucleotides read TGTGCCAGCAGTTTAGTAAAACAGGGCATGAACACTGAAGCTTTCTTT. Protein: CASSLVKQGMNTEAFF.

The chain couples TRBV5-4 to TRBJ1-2, with D tentatively TRBD1 (6 bases). Germline V lookup: CDR1 SGHNT, CDR2 YYREEE (reference sequence). V was pared by 4 bases and J by 4 bases, with 14 bases between. The CDR3 loop spans 14 amino acids. CDR3 amino acids: CASSRTEGSYGYTF. As DNA, the CDR3 is TGTGCCAGCAGCAGGACAGAAGGGAGCTATGGCTACACCTTC.

This clone was detected only a few times. The chain joins TRBV7-9 to TRBJ2-3; D call uncertain. CDR1 SEHNR and CDR2 FQNEAQ come from the germline V gene (reference sequence). This CDR3 has 13 amino acids. Trimming pared 2 bases from V and 1 base from J, leaving 4 bases between. CDR3 protein: CASSLPGTDTQYF. CDR3 bases: TGTGCCAGCAGCTTACCAGGCACAGATACGCAGTATTTT.

The chain is built from TRBV11-2 and TRBJ2-7; 7 positions match TRBD2. The CDR3 extends over 14 amino acids. Germline CDR1 and CDR2: SGHAT and FQNNGV. J was trimmed by 0 bases and V by 5 bases; bases with no gene match: 4. CDR3 sequence reads: CASSEWTSSYEQYF. The DNA for the CDR3 is TGTGCCAGCAGCGAATGGACTAGCTCCTACGAGCAGTACTTC.

This chain joins TRBV30 and TRBJ2-1, with 10 bases aligning to TRBD2. The germline gives CDR1 GTSNPN, CDR2 SVGIG (reference sequence). The J segment lost 6 bases and the V segment lost 3 bases, leaving 8 bases of the junction unmatched. This CDR3 comprises 15 residues. CDR3 bases: TGTGCCTGGAGGGTTCTAGCGGGAGATATCAATGAGCAGTTCTTC. Its translation is CAWRVLAGDINEQFF.

There are a few counts of this clone. This rearrangement joins TRBV4-2 to TRBJ1-2; 9 bases line up with TRBD1. From germline, CDR1 is LGHNA and CDR2 YNFKEQ. With 0 bases clipped from V and 8 bases from J, the junction kept 13 bases outside the gene matches. The CDR3 loop spans 17 amino acids. The CDR3 loop reads CASSQDLGQGTTPGYTF. The DNA of the CDR3 is TGTGCCAGCAGCCAAGATTTAGGACAGGGGACAACTCCCGGCTACACCTTC.